This TCR beta chain was found in a study of T cell responses to AZD1222 COVID-19 vaccine. The overall study: Investigators merged groups given second doses at roughly 4 or roughly 12 weeks.

Unmatched junction bases numbered 9, after V lost 2 bases and J lost 7 bases. In germline, CDR1 is KGHDR, CDR2 SFDVKD. CDR3 length: 15 amino acids. Here immunoSEQ multiplex PCR was the method, and the copy in TCRdb shows in-frame clones only, minus some. The table records some 140,000 clones, approximately 90% of them present only once. Details on this clone: Its target is not known.

Findings and caveats of the study: Among spike-specific TCRs, nearly half reportedly target unmutated variant regions. Donors were largely white British and mainly female; clonal diversity was possibly underestimated. The span of vaccine-associated CD4 TCRs extended across spike, with dominance at 160-218 and 743-854.

The chain employs TRBV24-1 and TRBJ1-2; 7 nucleotides agree with TRBD1. This sample comprised peripheral blood, obtained on day 0 of AZD1222 vaccination. This clonotype originated in an adult in good health. The DNA of the CDR3 is TGTGCCACCAGTGATTCGGACAGGACACCGAGTGGCTACACCTTC. Its protein product is CATSDSDRTPSGYTF.